This TCR beta chain was profiled in a study of tumor and adjacent non-tumor tissue in lung cancer. On the study more broadly: The patients, approximately nine men and 5 women, were about 31 to 80 with stage I to III disease. Broader study findings: In normal lung, the top 100 clones were significantly more dominant than in tumor. Tumor TCR diversity, when higher, was linked to shorter survival.

RNA was extracted from bulk tissue without any cell sorting. The normal lung tissue was taken more than 3 cm from the tumor edge. TCRbeta libraries were built with three rounds of nested PCR, modified from ARM-PCR. TCRdb re-derived calls from the multiplex PCR reads in MiXCR, one entry per CDR3 protein. The sample consists of fewer than 75,000 distinct CDR3 sequences, around 80% of them appearing once. As to this clonotype: The target antigen is unknown.

V gave up 0 bases and J gave up 3 bases, with 12 bases separating them. In germline, CDR1 is DFQATT, CDR2 SNEGSKA (reference sequence). This CDR3 spans 15 amino acids. This TCR derives from a man aged 60 to 75 with non-small cell lung cancer. Sequencing was performed on distant non-tumor lung tissue. This sequence joins TRBV20-1 and TRBJ1-5; D might be TRBD1 (5 bases). The CDR3 DNA reads as TGCAGTGCTAGAGATATCAGGGTCGACAATCAGCCCCAGCATTTT. It translates to CSARDIRVDNQPQHF.